The present entry profiles one TCR beta chain with its context. The antigen is undetermined. Other DNA sequences in this sample translate to the same CDR3. The sample originates from a study of shared clonotypes between healthy human individuals. Naive CD8 cells comprised CD45RO-negative, CCR7-positively selected cells, excluding terminally differentiated effector memory CD45RA+ cells. Donors comprised only Caucasian adults living in Nashville, Tennessee. The assay was immunoSEQ multiplex PCR, and TCRdb's table has in-frame clones only and misses some. The sample has over 2,000,000 clones, over 85% seen once. Study-wide points: The naive CD4 repertoires of a few donors were compared, and approximately 5.3% of clonotypes were shared.

This TCR was sampled from a man aged 18 to 29 in good health. Some clones in this sample may be carry-over from other donors' samples. Sequencing was carried out using naive CD8+ T cells from PBMCs.

In DNA form, the CDR3 reads TGTGCCAGCAGCAGGGGGAACACTGAAGCTTTCTTT. Residues: CASSRGNTEAFF. The chain couples TRBV9 to TRBJ1-1, with D tentatively TRBD1 (5 bases). The germline CDR1 and CDR2 sequences are SGDLS and YYNGEE. Trimming shortened V by 4 bases and J by 1 base, and 5 bases separated the two germline ends. This CDR3 contains 12 residues.